Listed here are 19 T cell receptor beta chains from one sample, sequenced in a study of Ad26.COV2.S vaccination and SARS-CoV-2 variants. Treatment defined: roughly 19 received Ad26.COV2.S at low or high dose, single or two shots; 5 received placebo; per-sample allocation not given. Samples came from day 63 after the first vaccine or placebo injection. Some clones are missing from TCRdb's copy, which holds only in-frame ones; the method was immunoSEQ multiplex PCR. This sample carries a few hundred thousand clones, approximately 89% of them seen once, and the ten largest clones take under 2%. The starting material was peripheral blood, obtained in a trial of Ad26.COV2.S vaccine versus placebo. The receptor source for this set is a person aged 18-65 years who received the Ad26.COV2.S COVID-19 vaccine or a placebo.

This clone is a singleton in its sample. The chain couples TRBV18 to TRBJ1-1; 10 nucleotides agree with TRBD1. Germline values: CDR1 KGHSH, CDR2 LQKENI. V gave up 6 bases and J gave up 4 bases; unmatched junction bases: 14. The CDR3 has 17 amino acids. Here the CDR3 reads CASSARGTGAVGTEAFF. Written as DNA, the CDR3 is TGTGCCAGCTCCGCACGGGGGACAGGGGCCGTTGGCACTGAAGCTTTCTTT.

V gene TRBV7-2 combines with J gene TRBJ2-2; perhaps D is TRBD1 or TRBD2 (5 bases each). From germline, CDR1 is SGHTA and CDR2 FQGNSA. Trimming took off 5 bases at V and 1 base at J, with 14 bases between the two ends. The CDR3 covers 16 residues. The CDR3 sequence is CASSPWGLRNTGELFF. The CDR3 nucleotides are TGTGCCAGCAGCCCATGGGGGTTGCGGAACACCGGGGAGCTGTTTTTT. The full variable domain, in which reference TRBV7-2 and TRBJ2-2 provide the parts outside the CDR3, is GAGVSQSPSNKVTEKGKDVELRCDPISGHTALYWYRQSLGQGLEFLIYFQGNSAPDKSGLPSDRFSAERTGGSVSTLTIQRTQQEDSAVYLCASSPWGLRNTGELFFGEGSRLTVL.

J is TRBJ2-1 and V is TRBV7-3; D gene ambiguous. V shed 4 bases and J shed 9 bases, with 13 bases lying between them. There are 13 residues in the CDR3. Per the germline V gene, CDR1 is SGHTA and CDR2 is FQGTGA. The CDR3 sequence: CASSSGALGEQFF. The CDR3 nucleotides read TGTGCCAGCAGCTCTGGAGCGCTGGGTGAGCAGTTCTTC.

V usage is TRBV28 and J usage is TRBJ1-6; TRBD1 is a possible D gene (5 bases). Germline CDR1 is MDHEN and CDR2 is SYDVKM. CDR3 length equals 14 residues. Trimming removed 6 bases from V and 5 bases from J, with 11 bases in between. The CDR3 DNA reads TGTGCCAGCAGGCGGCAGGGAGATAATTCACCCCTCCACTTT. This encodes CASRRQGDNSPLHF. Drawing the rest from reference TRBV28 and TRBJ1-6, the complete variable domain is DVKVTQSSRYLVKRTGEKVFLECVQDMDHENMFWYRQDPGLGLRLIYFSYDVKMKEKGDIPEGYSVSREKKERFSLILESASTNQTSMYLCASRRQGDNSPLHFGNGTRLTVT.

The chain carries TRBV18 and TRBJ1-3; possible D gene TRBD1, 5 bases. V was cut by 4 bases and J by 8 bases, with 15 bases left in between. CDR1 KGHSH and CDR2 LQKENI come from the germline V gene. The CDR3 spans 14 residues. The CDR3 is CASSLSGPPDTIYF. The CDR3 nucleotides read TGTGCCAGCTCACTATCGGGACCCCCGGACACCATATATTTT.

The rearrangement uses TRBV7-3 and TRBJ2-3, with D perhaps TRBD2 (6 bases). This CDR3 comprises 15 residues. Trimming cost V 3 bases and J 6 bases, with 16 bases left between them. The germline V gene encodes CDR1 SGHTA and CDR2 FQGTGA. CDR3 amino acids: CASSFRLGNIDTQYF. In DNA form, the CDR3 reads TGTGCCAGCAGCTTCCGACTAGGAAATATCGATACGCAGTATTTT.

As concerns this clone: Additional DNA sequences in this sample encode the identical CDR3. The CDR3 DNA sequence: TGTGCCAGCAGCGTCCAGGGCTCTGGAAACACCATATATTTT. It specifies CASSVQGSGNTIYF. The V gene is TRBV9, the J gene TRBJ1-3, with D perhaps TRBD1 (5 bases). Trimming removed 2 bases at V and 0 bases at J, with 6 bases between. Germline-derived CDR1 and CDR2 are SGDLS and YYNGEE. CDR3 length: 14 amino acids.

This clone was recorded only once. The V and J genes are TRBV5-4 and TRBJ1-6, with D perhaps TRBD1 (5 bases). Germline lookup yields CDR1 SGHNT and CDR2 YYREEE (reference sequence). The V end lost 0 bases, the J end lost 10 bases, and 14 bases lay between the germline ends. The CDR3 covers 15 residues. CDR3 nucleotide sequence: TGTGCCAGCAGCTTGGAGGGGCCGGGGAGGTCACCCCTCCACTTT. As protein: CASSLEGPGRSPLHF.

This chain links TRBV11-2 with TRBJ2-1; tentative D call: TRBD2 (6 bases). The CDR3 length is 15 residues. Per germline, CDR1 SGHAT and CDR2 FQNNGV. The germline V and J ends were trimmed by 0 bases and 1 base, with 7 bases remaining between them. Written as DNA, the CDR3 is TGTGCCAGCAGCTTAGAACGGGAGTCCTACAATGAGCAGTTCTTC. Translated, it gives CASSLERESYNEQFF.

The rearrangement links TRBV6-5 to TRBJ2-7; 10 nucleotides align to TRBD2. The CDR3 covers 14 residues. Germline V gene data show CDR1 as MNHEY and CDR2 as SVGAGI. The V segment lost 7 bases and the J segment 2 bases; nucleotides outside the gene matches: 5. CDR3 sequence reads: CASNQAGGAYEQYF. CDR3 DNA: TGTGCCAGCAACCAAGCGGGAGGGGCCTACGAGCAGTACTTC.

The chain carries TRBV5-4 and TRBJ1-2; D is perhaps TRBD1 (6 bases). Trimming stripped 0 bases from V and 8 bases from J, with 14 bases between. The CDR3 contains 14 residues. Germline V gene lookup returns CDR1 SGHNT and CDR2 YYREEE (reference sequence). The CDR3 reads CASSLDLGAGGYTF. For the CDR3, the DNA is TGTGCCAGCAGCTTGGATCTGGGGGCGGGCGGCTACACCTTC.

This clone has a handful of counts. The CDR3 DNA is TGTGCCAGTAGTATACAGGGGGTGGGAGGAAGCAACACCGGGGAGCTGTTTTTT. As protein: CASSIQGVGGSNTGELFF. The chain carries TRBV19 and TRBJ2-2; the D gene is possibly TRBD1 (7 bases). The CDR3 spans 18 residues. Trimming stripped 2 bases from V and 2 bases from J, with 18 bases between. The germline V gene encodes CDR1 LNHDA and CDR2 SQIVND (reference sequence).

This clone was picked up a small number of times. This chain connects TRBV7-8 to TRBJ2-3; perhaps TRBD1 as D (6 bases). Germline CDR1 is SGHVS and CDR2 is FQNEAQ. The CDR3 is made up of 17 amino acids. Trimming shortened V by 4 bases and J by 0 bases, and 17 bases separated the two germline ends. Here the CDR3 DNA reads TGTGCCAGCAGCTCGATGACAGGAGTACCTAGCACAGATACGCAGTATTTT. Translated: CASSSMTGVPSTDTQYF.

V is TRBV19 and J is TRBJ2-1, with 10 bases matching TRBD2. Trimming took 0 bases from V and 4 from J; bases not matched to a gene: 3. Germline V gives CDR1 LNHDA, CDR2 SQIVND (reference sequence). The CDR3 contains 16 residues. CDR3 coding DNA: TGTGCCAGTAGTATAGAGGCTAGCGGGAGATACAATGAGCAGTTCTTC. Translating gives CASSIEASGRYNEQFF.

This chain connects TRBV7-2 to TRBJ2-2; 7 bases are shared with TRBD2. The ends lost 0 bases at V and 6 bases at J; junction bases unmatched: 10. Germline V CDR1 and CDR2: SGHTA, FQGNSA. The CDR3 totals 17 residues. The CDR3 DNA sequence: TGTGCCAGCAGCTTAGCCGGCCGGGACTACCTCTCCGGGGAGCTGTTTTTT. Translation gives CASSLAGRDYLSGELFF.

The J gene is TRBJ2-6, the V gene TRBV30; TRBD2 might be the D (5 bases). CDR1 GTSNPN and CDR2 SVGIG come from the germline V gene (reference sequence). V lost 5 bases and J lost 2, with 16 bases in between. The CDR3 covers 16 residues. CDR3 in amino acids: CAWAPFGVPGANVLTF. The CDR3 coding sequence is TGTGCCTGGGCCCCTTTCGGGGTTCCTGGGGCCAACGTCCTGACTTTC.

The rearrangement uses TRBV4-1 and TRBJ2-2, with a tentative D call TRBD2 (5 bases). The CDR3 runs 15 residues. Trimming cost V 0 bases and J 6 bases, with 11 bases left between them. Germline V gene sequence: CDR1 MGHRA, CDR2 YSYEKL. The CDR3 protein is CASSQEVRVAGELFF. Here the CDR3 DNA reads TGCGCCAGCAGCCAAGAAGTGAGGGTCGCCGGGGAGCTGTTTTTT.

This clone has just one count. Other nucleotide sequences from this sample produce the same CDR3. The CDR3 DNA reads as TGTGCCAGCAGCTTAGATCCTAGCGGATACAATGAGCAGTTCTTC. Amino acid sequence: CASSLDPSGYNEQFF. The rearrangement joins TRBV11-3 to TRBJ2-1, with 7 bases identical to TRBD2. The germline V gene has CDR1 SGHNT and CDR2 YENEEA. The CDR3 contains 15 residues. Losses at the gene ends were 0 bases for V and 4 bases for J; bases not matched to a gene: 3.

The chain joins TRBV7-9 to TRBJ1-2, with a weak D call TRBD1 (6 bases). Germline V lookup: CDR1 SEHNR, CDR2 FQNEAQ (reference sequence). The CDR3 has 13 amino acids. The germline V and J ends were trimmed by 1 base and 9 bases, with 12 bases remaining between them. The CDR3 bases are TGTGCCAGCAGCTTAGTGTTAGGGGGACGCTACACCTTC. This encodes CASSLVLGGRYTF.